Listed below are T cell receptor beta chains from one sample, sequenced in a study of T cells in Graves' hyperthyroidism and ophthalmopathy. TCRdb analysed the multiplex PCR reads with MiXCR anew, one entry per CDR3 protein. The table shows a few hundred thousand distinct CDR3 sequences, with around 13% occurring only once. The specimen sequenced was blood. These TCRs come from a woman in her thirties or forties with Graves' ophthalmopathy. Each CDR3 is given with its conserved first and last residue. A D gene is named only where the DNA matches it firmly.

-,TRBJ2-1,TRBV20-1,CSASIGGSHNEQFF
-,TRBJ1-4,TRBV6-1,CASSGSHLNNEKLFF
-,TRBJ2-5,TRBV29-1,CSVARVEETQYF
-,TRBJ1-4,TRBV13,CASSLGRANEKLFF
TRBD2,TRBJ2-1,TRBV2,CASSGGTSGFNEQFF
-,TRBJ1-2,TRBV10-3,CAIKDPRQEFFSDGYTF
-,TRBJ2-1,TRBV5-4,CASSLAGRGSYNEQFF
TRBD2,TRBJ2-7,TRBV12-3/TRBV12-4,CASPKGGGGSSYEQYF
-,TRBJ2-1,TRBV7-9,CASSFSGNNEQFF
-,TRBJ2-5,TRBV28,CASSPHGQGRSQYF
TRBD1,TRBJ2-7,TRBV20-1,CSARDLRGLYEQYF
-,TRBJ2-7,TRBV6-2/TRBV6-3,CASSYSIVRQEVEQYF
TRBD1,TRBJ2-2,TRBV15,CGTDRGENTGELFF
-,TRBJ2-5,TRBV12-3/TRBV12-4,CASSFTVSETQYF
-,TRBJ2-4,TRBV2,CASRADAKNIQYF
-,TRBJ2-6,TRBV12-3/TRBV12-4,CASSYAPGQPAGANVLTF
TRBD1,TRBJ2-4,TRBV20-1,CSARGQGGAKNIQYF
-,TRBJ1-3,TRBV11-2,CASSLGGGTGNTIYF
TRBD2,TRBJ2-1,TRBV6-5,CASSFRTSGYNEQFF
-,TRBJ2-1,TRBV7-2,CASSLGPGSYNEQFF
TRBD1,TRBJ2-1,TRBV6-1,CASRVDRGGSYEQFF
TRBD1,TRBJ1-4,TRBV19,CASSSGGRGRGNEKLFF
TRBD1,TRBJ1-2,TRBV4-2,CASSQDPTGPLGGYTF
TRBD1,TRBJ1-1,TRBV15,CATSRGGRTGDTEAFF
-,TRBJ2-1,TRBV28,CASSYGHARNNEQFF
TRBD2,TRBJ2-1,TRBV7-2,CASSLRGTRTSGGARQFF
TRBD1,TRBJ1-5,TRBV5-5,CASSLEGTGLQPQHF
TRBD2,TRBJ2-5,TRBV7-2,CASSFSGGDPGETQYF
-,TRBJ1-4,TRBV7-7,CASSLGPGEKLFF
-,TRBJ1-1,TRBV3-1,CASSLTPDGTEAFF
-,TRBJ2-7,TRBV12-3/TRBV12-4,CASSSSIRQYF
TRBD2,TRBJ2-1,TRBV20-1,CSARHTSAKSYNEQFF
-,TRBJ2-7,TRBV10-3,CAISAVTYEQYF
-,TRBJ1-2,TRBV20-1,CSARDQGHIGYTF
-,TRBJ2-7,TRBV27,CASSFGANPYEQYF
TRBD1,TRBJ1-2,TRBV20-1,CSAREDGTAGYTF
-,TRBJ2-3,TRBV12-3/TRBV12-4,CASNRVGVVGTDTQYF
TRBD1,TRBJ2-2,TRBV7-9,CASSLTAGGSGELFF
-,TRBJ1-2,TRBV3-1,CASSQGRAEGYTF
-,TRBJ2-1,TRBV9,CASSVDVRGTSQFF
TRBD2,TRBJ2-7,TRBV6-1,CASSQISGSLSYEQYF
-,TRBJ1-2,TRBV2,CASSGALPGPGYTF
TRBD2,TRBJ2-1,TRBV28,CASRPLAGGPLGEQFF
-,TRBJ1-2,TRBV9,CASSTGPGPPTWGYTF
-,TRBJ1-3,TRBV19,CASSPFGGSGNTIYF
-,TRBJ1-2,TRBV20-1,CSASALVYGYTF
-,TRBJ2-5,TRBV6-6,CASSYDGQETQYF
-,TRBJ1-1,TRBV28,CASSYREITEAFF